The entry that follows covers one T cell receptor beta chain sequence. Its antigen is currently not known. Base qualities are not at hand, and no much larger clone is one base apart. The immunoSEQ Assay, which uses bias-controlled multiplex PCR amplification of genomic DNA, was used to profile TCRbeta CDR3 regions. In the paper's pipeline: The absolute abundance of each unique TCRbeta CDR3 region was quantified after sequences were collapsed and filtered. Differential abundance was tested with a binomial (Fisher-equivalent) model and with a beta-binomial model adding time-dependent variance fitted from healthy donors. Clones with fewer than 5 combined templates were removed, and differential abundance was called for clones with a Benjamini-Hochberg FDR below 0.01. Beta-binomial variance was modeled as a function of total template count across the two samples using the form v = (b*log(k)+a)^2. The source is immuneACCESS, and TCRdb retained only in-frame sequences with V and J called. Part of the clones is not carried over; for the studies checked, unresolved V genes explain less than half of this, and the remainder is unexplained. That table supplies the V and J calls and clone size; D and trimming were determined from the DNA. Here the sample has about 80,000 clones; 65% to 85% occur a single time. Roughly a fifth of the sample comes from the top ten.

This sample was included in a study of identifying expanded T cells in peripheral blood (dated by TCRdb to between 2018 and 2021). Some background on the complete study: Technical replicates were generated by sequencing separate aliquots of the same genomic DNA pool, with four replicates compared pairwise.

No immune events such as infections were documented for the healthy donors during the collection period. Blood repertoires from healthy donors were used as a training cohort for calibrating time-dependent variance in a beta-binomial model of differential abundance of T-cell clones. The training cohort comprised approximately ten healthy donors, 3 female and 7 male. Donor ages ranged from about 29 to 65 years, with an average of 43 years. Obtained from a commercial supplier, whole blood was collected from each healthy donor at three time points set 2 to 3 weeks apart. Genomic DNA was extracted from unsorted whole blood for immunosequencing. Sequences SGHAT (CDR1) and FQNNGV (CDR2) are obtained from the germline V gene. The V and J ends are trimmed by 1 base and 4 bases, leaving 18 bases between them. The CDR3 covers 17 residues, taking in both the cysteine and the phenylalanine. Of all the DNA, just the CDR3 is kept, 51 bases in frame from base 1.

On the study overall, not on this receptor specifically: Across all healthy-donor time intervals, the beta-binomial model significantly cut both the number of clones called differentially abundant and the false-positive rate. For all healthy donors, the variance in clone template counts between approximately 2-week samples rose significantly as total template count increased. It was expected by the authors that biological variance in healthy repertoires might increase further over much longer intervals, such as months to years. The binomial model flagged 0.9 to 1.5 differentially abundant clones between technical replicates but about 16 over around 2 weeks and 19 to 20 over approximately 4 weeks.

Specimen: blood. Recombination joined TRBV11-2 with TRBJ2-3; no D gene is confidently identified. The source is a person aged 18 to 70 in good health. The CDR3 in this case is CASSLGIQDTKADTQYF. The DNA sequence is TGTGCCAGCAGCTTAGGGATCCAAGACACTAAAGCAGATACGCAGTATTTT.